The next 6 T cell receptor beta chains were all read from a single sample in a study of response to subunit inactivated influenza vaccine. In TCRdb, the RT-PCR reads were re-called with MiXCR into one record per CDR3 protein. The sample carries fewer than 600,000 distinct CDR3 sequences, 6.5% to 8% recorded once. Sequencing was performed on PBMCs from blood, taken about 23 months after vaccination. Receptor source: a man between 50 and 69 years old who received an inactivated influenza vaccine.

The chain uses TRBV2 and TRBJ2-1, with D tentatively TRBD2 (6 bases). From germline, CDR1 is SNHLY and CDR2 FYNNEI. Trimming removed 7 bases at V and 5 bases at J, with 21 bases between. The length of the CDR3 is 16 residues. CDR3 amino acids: CASTILVTGVDNEQFF. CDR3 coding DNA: TGTGCCAGCACCATCCTAGTGACGGGAGTGGACAATGAGCAGTTCTTC. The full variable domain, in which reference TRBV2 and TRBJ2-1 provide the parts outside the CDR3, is EPEVTQTPSHQVTQMGQEVILRCVPISNHLYFYWYRQILGQKVEFLVSFYNNEISEKSEIFDDQFSVERPDGSNFTLKIRSTKLEDSAMYFCASTILVTGVDNEQFFGPGTRLTVL.

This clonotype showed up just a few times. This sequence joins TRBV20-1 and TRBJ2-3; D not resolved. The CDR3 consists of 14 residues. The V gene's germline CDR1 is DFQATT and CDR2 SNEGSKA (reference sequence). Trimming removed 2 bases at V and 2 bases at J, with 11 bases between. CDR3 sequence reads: CSARLKFTTDTQYF. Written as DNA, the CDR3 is TGCAGTGCTAGACTTAAGTTCACCACAGATACGCAGTATTTT.

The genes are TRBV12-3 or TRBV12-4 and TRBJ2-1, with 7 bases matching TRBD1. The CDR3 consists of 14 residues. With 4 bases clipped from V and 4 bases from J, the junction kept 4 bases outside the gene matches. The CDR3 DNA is TGTGCCAGCAGTTGGGGGACAGCTTACAATGAGCAGTTCTTC. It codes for CASSWGTAYNEQFF.

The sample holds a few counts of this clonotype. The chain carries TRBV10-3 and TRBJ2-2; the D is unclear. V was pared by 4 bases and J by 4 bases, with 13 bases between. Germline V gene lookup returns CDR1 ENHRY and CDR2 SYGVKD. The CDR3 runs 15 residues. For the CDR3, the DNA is TGTGCCATCAGTGCTAGTACCAGAGGCACCGGGGAGCTGTTTTTT. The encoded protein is CAISASTRGTGELFF.

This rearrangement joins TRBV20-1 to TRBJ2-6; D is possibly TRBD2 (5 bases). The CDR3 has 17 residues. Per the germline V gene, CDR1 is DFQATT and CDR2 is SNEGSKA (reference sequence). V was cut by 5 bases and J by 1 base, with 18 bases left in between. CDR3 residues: CSAPLPGRDSGANVLTF. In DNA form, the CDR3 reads TGCAGTGCTCCGTTGCCAGGTCGGGATTCTGGGGCCAACGTCCTGACTTTC.

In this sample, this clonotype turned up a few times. This chain's CDR3 is CSAGPSNYGYTF. As DNA, the CDR3 is TGCAGTGCAGGGCCTTCTAACTATGGCTACACCTTC. The chain uses TRBV20-1 and TRBJ1-2; D is undetermined. Germline V gene sequence: CDR1 DFQATT, CDR2 SNEGSKA (reference sequence). Trimming took off 6 bases at V and 0 bases at J, with 8 bases between the two ends. The CDR3 has 12 residues.